The next 7 T cell receptor beta chains were all read from a single sample in a study of human T cells and chemical hapten exposure. Time point noted: patch test 1, 2 weeks after DPC sensitization. Treatment indicated: therapeutic diphenylcyclopropenone sensitization with weekly scalp DPC. TCRdb processed the RACE reads anew with MiXCR; each CDR3 protein has one entry. The sample yields fewer than 400,000 distinct CDR3 sequences, 6% to 8.5% seen once. This sample comprised whole blood, obtained in connection with sensitization to the hapten diphenylcyclopropenone (DPC). The receptor source for this set is a woman aged 18-30 years with alopecia areata. Some clones in this sample may be carry-over from other donors' samples.

To note about this clonotype: A much larger clone differs from this one at a single base, so this may be a read error. The chain carries TRBV18 and TRBJ2-4, with 13 bases aligning to TRBD2. The V gene's germline CDR1 is KGHSH and CDR2 LQKENI. The CDR3 has 15 residues. The CDR3 DNA sequence: TGTGCCAGCTCACCGGGACTAGCGGGGCAAAACATTCGGTACTTC. It encodes CASSPGLAGQNIRYF.

This clonotype was seen many times. The gene calls are TRBV4-3 and TRBJ2-5; 10 nucleotides line up with TRBD2. The CDR3 covers 15 residues. Losses at the gene ends were 3 bases for V and 5 bases for J; bases not matched to a gene: 6. Looked up from germline, CDR1 is LGHNA and CDR2 is YSLEER. CDR3 region: CASSHQLAGLETQYF. Written as DNA, the CDR3 is TGCGCCAGCAGCCACCAACTAGCGGGGCTGGAGACCCAGTACTTC.

J is TRBJ1-3 and V is TRBV28; perhaps TRBD1 as D (6 bases). Trimming took 5 bases from V and 0 from J, leaving 23 bases between them. In germline, CDR1 is MDHEN, CDR2 SYDVKM. This CDR3 region has 19 residues. The CDR3 region is CASSGNEGVDLSSGNTIYF. In nucleotides, the CDR3 is TGTGCCAGCAGTGGGAATGAGGGGGTCGACCTGAGCTCTGGAAACACCATATATTTT. Using reference TRBV28 and TRBJ1-3 for the parts outside the CDR3, the full variable domain is DVKVTQSSRYLVKRTGEKVFLECVQDMDHENMFWYRQDPGLGLRLIYFSYDVKMKEKGDIPEGYSVSREKKERFSLILESASTNQTSMYLCASSGNEGVDLSSGNTIYFGEGSWLTVV.

This clonotype has a handful of counts. J is TRBJ2-5 and V is TRBV29-1, with 10 bases identical to TRBD1. CDR3 length equals 14 residues. J was trimmed by 4 bases and V by 2 bases; bases with no gene match: 4. Germline lookup yields CDR1 SQVTM and CDR2 ANQGSEA. DNA of the CDR3: TGCAGCGTTGAATTTAGGACAGGGGGAGAGACCCAGTACTTC. Its protein is CSVEFRTGGETQYF.

The V gene is TRBV18, the J gene TRBJ1-6; D is unclear. The V end lost 1 base, the J end lost 8 bases, and 9 bases lay between the germline ends. This CDR3 is 14 amino acids long. Germline values: CDR1 KGHSH, CDR2 LQKENI. This CDR3 reads CASSPQMTDSPLHF. The CDR3 DNA reads as TGTGCCAGCTCACCACAAATGACCGATTCACCCCTCCACTTT.

In its sample, this clonotype was seen a few times. The rearrangement links TRBV19 to TRBJ2-1; D perhaps matches TRBD2 (6 bases). Trimming took 2 bases from V and 6 from J, leaving 14 bases between them. Germline values: CDR1 LNHDA, CDR2 SQIVND (reference sequence). The CDR3 sequence is 15 residues long. CDR3 protein: CASSIRATRSNEQFF. The CDR3 coding sequence is TGTGCCAGTAGTATAAGGGCGACTAGGAGCAATGAGCAGTTCTTC.

This clonotype was counted only a few times. The chain employs TRBV2 and TRBJ2-2; D is uncertain. The germline CDR1 and CDR2 sequences are SNHLY and FYNNEI. Between the trimmed V and J ends, which lost 0 bases and 0 bases, there was a span of 5 bases. There are 15 residues in the CDR3. In nucleotides, the CDR3 is TGTGCCAGCAGTGAAGCGCGGCCGAACACCGGGGAGCTGTTTTTT. It yields the protein CASSEARPNTGELFF.